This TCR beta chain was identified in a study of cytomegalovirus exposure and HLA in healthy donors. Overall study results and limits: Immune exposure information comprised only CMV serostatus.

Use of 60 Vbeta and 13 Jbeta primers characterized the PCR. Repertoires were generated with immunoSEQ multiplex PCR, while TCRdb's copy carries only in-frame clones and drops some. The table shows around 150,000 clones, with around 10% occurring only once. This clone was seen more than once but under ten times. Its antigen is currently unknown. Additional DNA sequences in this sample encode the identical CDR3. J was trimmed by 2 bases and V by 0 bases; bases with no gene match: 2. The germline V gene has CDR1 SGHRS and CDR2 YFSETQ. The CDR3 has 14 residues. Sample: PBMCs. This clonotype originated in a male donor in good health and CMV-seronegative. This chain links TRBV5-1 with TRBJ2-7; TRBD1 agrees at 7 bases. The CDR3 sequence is CASSLGQGAYEQYF. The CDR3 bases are TGCGCCAGCAGCTTGGGACAGGGAGCCTACGAGCAGTACTTC.